This TCR beta chain was sequenced in a study of blood T cell repertoires in COVID-19. How the authors handled the data: Estimates of nucleated cell counts were drawn from the amplification of reference gene primers. This table comes from immunoSEQ multiplex PCR, and its TCRdb copy is limited to in-frame clones, with some not included. That table supplies the V and J calls and clone size; D and trimming were determined from the DNA. The table shows about 140,000 clones, with 78% occurring only once. The V and J ends lost 4 bases and 11 bases respectively, with 20 bases between them. Germline V gene data show CDR1 as SGHTA and CDR2 as FQGNSA. The CDR3 runs to 15 residues.

Specimen: peripheral blood. This clonotype was obtained from a man in his 60s who had recovered from COVID-19. The V and J genes are TRBV7-2 and TRBJ1-4; D is uncertain. The CDR3 protein is CASSSNVGEQAKLFF. The DNA for the CDR3 is TGTGCCAGCAGCTCAAACGTTGGGGAGCAGGCCAAACTGTTTTTT.